This record covers a single T cell receptor (beta chain). Methods used by the authors: It was from reference gene primer amplification that nucleated cell counts were estimated. Assay used: immunoSEQ multiplex PCR; TCRdb lists only in-frame clones, some missing. The DNA gave D and trimming, while V, J and clone size come from that table. Counted here are 70,000 to 90,000 clones, more than 80% occurring once; the ten biggest clones make up 10% to 15%. The V gene's germline CDR1 is WSHSY and CDR2 SAAADI. V trimming: 6 bases; J trimming: 0 bases; junction bases outside the gene matches: 13. The CDR3 sequence is 18 residues long. The sample comes from a study of blood T cell repertoires in COVID-19. Study summary: COVID-19 samples collected from the United States, Italy and Spain covered acute and convalescent phases. The analysed material was cDNA or gDNA that came from T cells, B-cell-depleted T cells, or PBMCs.

Material: peripheral blood. This clonotype was sampled from a human donor in a cohort sampled during active COVID-19. J is TRBJ2-7 and V is TRBV10-2; 11 bases align to TRBD1. The CDR3 DNA is TGCGCCAGCAGACCCGGGACAGGGGGTCACAGGAGCTCCTACGAGCAGTACTTC. Residues: CASRPGTGGHRSSYEQYF.